The source of this T cell receptor (beta chain) is a study of CD8+ T cells in alopecia areata. The overall study: Treated patients swallowed 5 to 10 mg of oral tofacitinib twice daily.

Reverse transcription of extracted RNA yielded cDNA, which provided the sequencing template. The data were produced by immunoSEQ multiplex PCR, yet TCRdb's version contains in-frame clones alone and is incomplete. The profile shows roughly 150,000 clones, 45% to 60% of them singletons. Details on this clone: No antigen is known for it.

Study-wide results and caveats: Besides other cells, scalp samples also yield sequences of resident alphabeta T cells from normal skin.

Trimming removed 2 bases from V and 4 bases from J, with 20 bases in between. Germline values: CDR1 GTSNPN, CDR2 SVGIG (reference sequence). The CDR3 covers 16 residues. The sample was CD8+ T cells sorted from blood, taken at week 0. This chain links TRBV30 with TRBJ1-1; D is possibly TRBD1 (5 bases). The receptor was isolated from a human donor with alopecia areata. The CDR3 region has the DNA TGTGCCTGGAGTTCAAACCCTGGGTGGGGGACCACTGAAGCTTTCTTT. Translated: CAWSSNPGWGTTEAFF.